The next 23 T cell receptor beta chains were all read from a single sample in a study of shared T cell receptors in the human thymus. Clones were sequenced by immunoSEQ multiplex PCR, and TCRdb holds only the in-frame ones, with some missing. Found here are about 660,000 clones, approximately 90% of them singletons; the top ten hold 0.0095% to 0.012%. These sequences were also reported in another study, on human thymus T cells.

Input material: thymocytes. The source is a boy younger than two with a congenital heart defect.

The gene calls are TRBV4-3 and TRBJ2-7; 12 bases match TRBD2. V lost 3 bases and J lost 2; bases outside the gene matches: 11. CDR1 is LGHNA, CDR2 YSLEER, per germline. The CDR3 is 18 residues long. CDR3 sequence reads: CASSQERTSGTETYEQYF. In DNA, the CDR3 is TGCGCCAGCAGCCAGGAGAGGACTAGCGGGACGGAAACCTACGAGCAGTACTTC.

The chain combines TRBV28 with TRBJ2-7, with 8 bases aligning to TRBD2. Germline values: CDR1 MDHEN, CDR2 SYDVKM. The V segment lost 4 bases and the J segment 6 bases; nucleotides outside the gene matches: 8. The CDR3 is 14 residues long. The CDR3 bases are TGTGCCAGCAGTTGGACTAGCCCCCGTGGCGAGCAGTACTTC. It translates to CASSWTSPRGEQYF. Variable domain in full (rest from reference TRBV28 and TRBJ2-7): DVKVTQSSRYLVKRTGEKVFLECVQDMDHENMFWYRQDPGLGLRLIYFSYDVKMKEKGDIPEGYSVSREKKERFSLILESASTNQTSMYLCASSWTSPRGEQYFGPGTRLTVT.

The V and J genes are TRBV7-2 and TRBJ2-1; 15 nucleotides line up with TRBD2. Trimming at V came to 1 base and at J to 9 bases, leaving 4 bases not matched to a gene. Germline assignment: CDR1 SGHTA and CDR2 FQGNSA. The CDR3 length is 16 residues. The CDR3 here is CASSLGTSGREGEQFF. The CDR3, as DNA: TGTGCCAGCAGCTTAGGGACTAGCGGGAGGGAGGGTGAGCAGTTCTTC.

Only one count was recorded for this clone. The chain links TRBV14 to TRBJ2-4, with 12 positions matching TRBD2. This CDR3 has 17 amino acids. In germline, CDR1 is SGHDN, CDR2 FVKESK. The J segment lost 4 bases and the V segment lost 0 bases, leaving 4 bases of the junction unmatched. The CDR3 sequence is CASSQDGLAGGKNIQYF. DNA for the CDR3: TGTGCCAGCAGCCAAGATGGGCTAGCGGGAGGGAAAAACATTCAGTACTTC.

The V and J genes are TRBV7-9 and TRBJ2-6; possible D gene TRBD2, 7 bases. This CDR3 has 16 residues. Trimming took 0 bases from V and 3 from J, leaving 9 bases between them. Germline V lookup: CDR1 SEHNR, CDR2 FQNEAQ (reference sequence). CDR3 protein: CASSLARGHGANVLTF. The CDR3 DNA follows: TGTGCCAGCAGCTTAGCGCGGGGGCATGGGGCCAACGTCCTGACTTTC. The variable domain in full, with the rest retrieved from reference TRBV7-9 and TRBJ2-6, is DTGVSQNPRHKITKRGQNVTFRCDPISEHNRLYWYRQTLGQGPEFLTYFQNEAQLEKSRLLSDRFSAERPKGSFSTLEIQRTEQGDSAMYLCASSLARGHGANVLTFGAGSRLTVL.

The gene calls are TRBV19 and TRBJ2-1, with 8 bases that match TRBD1. Germline V CDR1 and CDR2: LNHDA, SQIVND (reference sequence). The CDR3 totals 17 residues. The V and J ends lost 5 bases and 2 bases, in that order; junction bases with no gene match: 11. The DNA of the CDR3 is TGTGCCAGTAGTCCGCAGCTAGACAGGGGAACCTACAATGAGCAGTTCTTC. This codes for CASSPQLDRGTYNEQFF.

J is TRBJ1-5 and V is TRBV18, with D possibly TRBD1 on 6 matching bases. The CDR3 covers 18 residues. Germline values: CDR1 KGHSH, CDR2 LQKENI. Trimming removed 3 bases at V and 0 bases at J, with 18 bases between. As DNA, the CDR3 is TGTGCCAGCTCACCTGTCCCGGGACATTCTTATAGCAATCAGCCCCAGCATTTT. Protein: CASSPVPGHSYSNQPQHF. Looking up the rest from reference TRBV18 and TRBJ1-5 gives the full variable domain: NAGVMQNPRHLVRRRGQEARLRCSPMKGHSHVYWYRQLPEEGLKFMVYLQKENIIDESGMPKERFSAEFPKEGPSILRIQQVVRGDSAAYFCASSPVPGHSYSNQPQHFGDGTRLSIL.

The chain uses TRBV19 and TRBJ1-1; 7 bases map to TRBD1. Germline-derived CDR1 and CDR2 are LNHDA and SQIVND (reference sequence). With V trimmed by 0 bases and J by 3 bases, 4 bases remained unmatched. The CDR3 has 15 residues. This CDR3 is CASSIEGGQDTEAFF. CDR3 nucleotide sequence: TGTGCCAGTAGTATAGAAGGGGGCCAGGACACTGAAGCTTTCTTT.

The V and J genes are TRBV4-2 and TRBJ2-2; 12 bases fit TRBD2. CDR3 size: 16 residues. With 3 bases clipped from V and 6 bases from J, the junction kept 5 bases outside the gene matches. CDR1 and CDR2 (germline): LGHNA, YNFKEQ. CDR3 protein: CASSQPTSGSPGELFF. The CDR3 coding sequence is TGTGCCAGCAGCCAGCCGACTAGCGGGAGCCCCGGGGAGCTGTTTTTT.

The rearrangement uses TRBV11-2 and TRBJ2-1; D unclear. The V gene lost 6 bases and the J gene lost 8 bases, with 11 bases spanning the gap. CDR1 SGHAT and CDR2 FQNNGV come from the germline V gene. The CDR3 contains 12 residues. The CDR3 spells CASSLVLHEQFF. CDR3 sequence (DNA): TGTGCCAGCAGTCTAGTTCTGCATGAGCAGTTCTTC. Full variable domain (missing parts from reference TRBV11-2 and TRBJ2-1): EAGVAQSPRYKIIEKRQSVAFWCNPISGHATLYWYQQILGQGPKLLIQFQNNGVVDDSQLPKDRFSAERLKGVDSTLKIQPAKLEDSAVYLCASSLVLHEQFFGPGTRLTVL.

The chain uses TRBV10-1 and TRBJ2-7, with no clear D. The CDR3 spans 15 residues. Trimming removed 5 bases from V and 1 base from J, with 15 bases in between. Looked up from germline, CDR1 is WNHNN and CDR2 is SYGVQD (reference sequence). CDR3 amino acids: CASSWAMYSSYEQYF. DNA for the CDR3: TGCGCCAGCAGTTGGGCCATGTATTCTTCCTACGAGCAGTACTTC.

This clone showed up just a few times. This chain links TRBV5-1 with TRBJ2-6; 9 bases agree with TRBD1. This CDR3 contains 18 residues. Germline V CDR1 and CDR2: SGHRS, YFSETQ. The V segment lost 2 bases and the J segment 3 bases; nucleotides outside the gene matches: 9. The CDR3 nucleotides are TGCGCCAGCAGCTTACAGGGGGCGCAGGTCGGTGGGGCCAACGTCCTGACTTTC. Protein product: CASSLQGAQVGGANVLTF.

This clone has only a few counts. This rearrangement joins TRBV5-4 to TRBJ2-7; 7 positions match TRBD2. Unmatched junction bases numbered 4, after V lost 4 bases and J lost 0 bases. The CDR3 consists of 14 residues. Germline V gene sequence: CDR1 SGHNT, CDR2 YYREEE (reference sequence). The CDR3 region has the DNA TGTGCCAGCAGCCGGGGGGAGAGCTCCTACGAGCAGTACTTC. This gives the protein CASSRGESSYEQYF.

The rearrangement joins TRBV5-1 to TRBJ2-7; TRBD1 matches at 10 bases. Germline V CDR1 and CDR2: SGHRS, YFSETQ. Germline trimming cut 3 bases from V and 4 bases from J; bases unmatched to any gene: 7. The CDR3 loop spans 15 amino acids. The CDR3 sequence: CASSSRTGGPYEQYF. The CDR3, as DNA: TGCGCCAGCAGCTCAAGGACAGGGGGGCCTTACGAGCAGTACTTC.

The chain has TRBV6-1 and TRBJ2-7; TRBD2 agrees at 7 bases. This CDR3 spans 24 amino acids. Germline CDR1 is MNHNS and CDR2 is SASEGT. V trimming: 2 bases; J trimming: 2 bases; junction bases outside the gene matches: 33. In nucleotides, the CDR3 is TGTGCCAGCAGTGAAAGGGGTAGAGGTGAGGGGATGTCTTGTCTGGCGGGGGATACCTACGAGCAGTACTTC. Translated: CASSERGRGEGMSCLAGDTYEQYF.

The gene calls are TRBV6-5 and TRBJ2-1; a possible D gene is TRBD2 (6 bases). This CDR3 is 11 amino acids long. Trimming stripped 6 bases from V and 9 bases from J, with 9 bases between. CDR1 is MNHEY and CDR2 is SVGAGI in the germline V gene. CDR3 protein: CASRAGGEQFF. CDR3 coding DNA: TGTGCCAGCAGGGCCGGGGGTGAGCAGTTCTTC.

V is TRBV28 and J is TRBJ2-1, with D possibly being TRBD1 (5 bases). The germline CDR1 and CDR2 sequences are MDHEN and SYDVKM. CDR3 size: 12 residues. Trimming removed 5 bases from V and 6 bases from J, with 8 bases in between. The CDR3 is CASSGHCNEQFF. CDR3 sequence (DNA): TGTGCCAGCAGTGGACATTGCAATGAGCAGTTCTTC. Supplemented by reference TRBV28 and TRBJ2-1, the full variable domain reads DVKVTQSSRYLVKRTGEKVFLECVQDMDHENMFWYRQDPGLGLRLIYFSYDVKMKEKGDIPEGYSVSREKKERFSLILESASTNQTSMYLCASSGHCNEQFFGPGTRLTVL.

This chain links TRBV15 with TRBJ1-1, with 8 nucleotides matching TRBD1. The J segment lost 1 base and the V segment lost 5 bases, leaving 6 bases of the junction unmatched. In germline, CDR1 is LNHNV, CDR2 YYDKDF (reference sequence). CDR3 length equals 15 residues. CDR3 in DNA: TGTGCCACCAGCGGACAGGGAGCCGCGAACACTGAAGCTTTCTTT. As protein: CATSGQGAANTEAFF. Based on the CDR3 plus reference TRBV15 and TRBJ1-1, the full variable domain is DAMVIQNPRYQVTQFGKPVTLSCSQTLNHNVMYWYQQKSSQAPKLLFHYYDKDFNNEADTPDNFQSRRPNTSFCFLDIRSPGLGDTAMYLCATSGQGAANTEAFFGQGTRLTVV.

V is TRBV11-2 and J is TRBJ1-2; D not certain. The germline CDR1 and CDR2 sequences are SGHAT and FQNNGV. Trimming took 3 bases from V and 1 from J, leaving 15 bases between them. The CDR3 is 16 residues long. The CDR3, as DNA: TGTGCCAGCAGCTTGGCTAACAGAGTCCGTAACTATGGCTACACCTTC. Translating gives CASSLANRVRNYGYTF.

The chain employs TRBV6-1 and TRBJ2-3; a weak D match, TRBD2 (6 bases). CDR1 and CDR2 from the germline V gene are MNHNS and SASEGT. The CDR3 consists of 15 residues. The ends were cut back, 8 bases at V and 7 bases at J, with 22 bases in the middle. CDR3 residues: CASRPPGLTYYTQYF. The CDR3 DNA follows: TGTGCCAGCCGACCGCCGGGACTCACATATTATACGCAGTATTTT.

Notes on this clone: Other nucleotide sequences from this sample produce the same CDR3. The CDR3 region has the DNA TGTGCCAGCAGCTTAGGACTATACGAGCAGTACTTC. Translated: CASSLGLYEQYF. J is TRBJ2-7 and V is TRBV11-2; D perhaps matches TRBD2 (5 bases). The CDR3 length is 12 residues. Trimming stripped 1 base from V and 4 bases from J, with 5 bases between. Per the germline V gene, CDR1 is SGHAT and CDR2 is FQNNGV. Combining the CDR3 with reference TRBV11-2 and TRBJ2-7 gives the whole variable domain EAGVAQSPRYKIIEKRQSVAFWCNPISGHATLYWYQQILGQGPKLLIQFQNNGVVDDSQLPKDRFSAERLKGVDSTLKIQPAKLEDSAVYLCASSLGLYEQYFGPGTRLTVT.

The chain couples TRBV21-1 to TRBJ1-1; TRBD1 reflects the table's D call only, with no check against the DNA. TRBV21-1 is a documented pseudogene. The CDR3 loop spans 16 amino acids. This chain's CDR3 is CASSKAWQTSNTEAFF. The DNA for the CDR3 is TGTGCCAGCAGCAAAGCGTGGCAGACAAGTAACACTGAAGCTTTCTTT.

J is TRBJ1-2 and V is TRBV2, with 12 nucleotides matching TRBD1. With V trimmed by 7 bases and J by 5 bases, 8 bases remained unmatched. Germline assignment: CDR1 SNHLY and CDR2 FYNNEI. This CDR3 has 15 residues. CDR3 amino acids: CASNMGQGARYGYTF. In DNA, the CDR3 is TGTGCCAGCAACATGGGACAGGGGGCTAGGTATGGCTACACCTTC.